Listed here is a single T cell receptor beta chain. Its antigen is unknown. The record originates from a study of vaccination effects on CD4 cells after COVID-19. Background on the study: Each participant was given two doses of one vaccine (BNT162b2 or mRNA-1273). Notes on the study in general: Pronounced clonal contraction occurred in clones induced by infection and by vaccine late after vaccination.

Under the ViraFEST assay, PBMC were stimulated with viral peptide pools so that antigen-specific CD4+ T cells expanded. Sequencing was performed afterwards. When around 10 days of culture had elapsed, CD4+ T cells were isolated. Each vaccine recipient was nucleocapsid antibody negative and had no prior SARS-CoV-2 infection. In culture with approximately 9.5 IU/ml IL-2 and roughly 9.7 ug/ml peptides, PBMC were grown at two million per well. Cultures got half-medium changes with IL-2 on days 3 and 7. The CDR3 covers 13 residues. Trimming took 5 bases from V and 2 from J, leaving 12 bases between them. Germline V gene data show CDR1 as GTSNPN and CDR2 as SVGIG (reference sequence). Data came from immunoSEQ multiplex PCR; TCRdb stores just in-frame clones and leaves some out. The data contain around 55,000 clones, roughly 70% of them singletons.

The specimen was CD4+ T cells from PBMCs cultured with SARS-CoV-2 spike peptides, collected before COVID-19 vaccination. The receptor was derived from a human donor who received a COVID-19 vaccine. V is TRBV30 and J is TRBJ1-1, with a tentative D call TRBD1 (5 bases). CDR3 nucleotide sequence: TGTGCCTGGTCCAAGGGGACCAACACTGAAGCTTTCTTT. It translates to CAWSKGTNTEAFF.